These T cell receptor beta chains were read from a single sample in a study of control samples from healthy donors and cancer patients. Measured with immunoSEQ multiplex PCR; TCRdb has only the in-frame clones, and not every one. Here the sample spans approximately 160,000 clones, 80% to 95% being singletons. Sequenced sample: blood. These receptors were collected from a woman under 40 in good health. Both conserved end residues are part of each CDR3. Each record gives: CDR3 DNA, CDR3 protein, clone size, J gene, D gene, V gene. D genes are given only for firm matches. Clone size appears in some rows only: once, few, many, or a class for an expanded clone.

CDR3 DNA: TGTGCCAGCACCCGGACAGCTAACTATGGCTACACCTTC
CDR3 protein: CASTRTANYGYTF
clone size: .
J gene: TRBJ1-2
D gene: .
V gene: TRBV5-6

CDR3 DNA: TGTGCCACCAGCAGGGGACAGGGCACGGGCGCGAACACCGGGGAGCTGTTTTTT
CDR3 protein: CATSRGQGTGANTGELFF
clone size: .
J gene: TRBJ2-2
D gene: TRBD1
V gene: TRBV15

CDR3 DNA: TGTGCCAGCAGCCAAGATCTCCTACTTGGGAATGAGCAGTTCTTC
CDR3 protein: CASSQDLLLGNEQFF
clone size: .
J gene: TRBJ2-1
D gene: .
V gene: TRBV4-2

CDR3 DNA: TGTGCCACCAGTGACCCGTCGCCGGGGAGTGGAGATACGCAGTATTTT
CDR3 protein: CATSDPSPGSGDTQYF
clone size: .
J gene: TRBJ2-3
D gene: .
V gene: TRBV24-1

CDR3 DNA: TGTGCCAGCAGCCTCTTCGCGGGTGATACGCAGTATTTT
CDR3 protein: CASSLFAGDTQYF
clone size: .
J gene: TRBJ2-3
D gene: .
V gene: TRBV3-1/TRBV3-2

CDR3 DNA: TGTGCCAGCAGCACTGGGACTAGCGGGATTACAGATACGCAGTATTTT
CDR3 protein: CASSTGTSGITDTQYF
clone size: .
J gene: TRBJ2-3
D gene: TRBD2
V gene: TRBV9

CDR3 DNA: TGTGCCAGCAGCCGCCTAGCGGGAGAAGATACGCAGTATTTT
CDR3 protein: CASSRLAGEDTQYF
clone size: .
J gene: TRBJ2-3
D gene: TRBD2
V gene: TRBV7-3

CDR3 DNA: TGTGCCAGCAGTGAAGCTCGTAGGGTGTCTACTAATGAAAAACTGTTTTTT
CDR3 protein: CASSEARRVSTNEKLFF
clone size: once
J gene: TRBJ1-4
D gene: .
V gene: TRBV6-1

CDR3 DNA: TGCGCCAGCAGTTTGTTCGGACAGCCACCGGGGGCCCAGTACTTC
CDR3 protein: CASSLFGQPPGAQYF
clone size: .
J gene: TRBJ2-5
D gene: .
V gene: TRBV10-2

CDR3 DNA: TGTGCCAGCAGCTTGGGACAGGGGGCTTCATACAATGAGCAGTTCTTC
CDR3 protein: CASSLGQGASYNEQFF
clone size: .
J gene: TRBJ2-1
D gene: TRBD1
V gene: TRBV7-2

CDR3 DNA: TGTGCCAGCAGTGAAGGCCCGGGACTAGCGGGAGGGCGCTACGAGCAGTACTTC
CDR3 protein: CASSEGPGLAGGRYEQYF
clone size: .
J gene: TRBJ2-7
D gene: TRBD2
V gene: TRBV2

CDR3 DNA: TGTGCCAGCAGGGGGATAGCGGGAGGCACCTACAATGAGCAGTTCTTC
CDR3 protein: CASRGIAGGTYNEQFF
clone size: .
J gene: TRBJ2-1
D gene: TRBD2
V gene: TRBV7-2

CDR3 DNA: TGTGCCAGCAGTTCCGACAGGGGGGGAGATAGCAATCAGCCCCAGCATTTT
CDR3 protein: CASSSDRGGDSNQPQHF
clone size: .
J gene: TRBJ1-5
D gene: TRBD1
V gene: TRBV28

CDR3 DNA: TGTGCCAGCAGCCAAGTGGGGACGGGAGTGCAAGAGACCCAGTACTTC
CDR3 protein: CASSQVGTGVQETQYF
clone size: .
J gene: TRBJ2-5
D gene: .
V gene: TRBV3-1/TRBV3-2

CDR3 DNA: TGTGCCAGCAGCTTAGCAGGCAGGGGGTACCAAGAGACCCAGTACTTC
CDR3 protein: CASSLAGRGYQETQYF
clone size: .
J gene: TRBJ2-5
D gene: TRBD1
V gene: TRBV13

CDR3 DNA: TGCGCCAGCAGCCAAGTGTCAGGGCCTGGAAACACCATATATTTT
CDR3 protein: CASSQVSGPGNTIYF
clone size: .
J gene: TRBJ1-3
D gene: .
V gene: TRBV4-1

CDR3 DNA: TGTGCCAGCAGCCAAGATGAGGGAGCCGCCAATGAGCAGTTCTTC
CDR3 protein: CASSQDEGAANEQFF
clone size: .
J gene: TRBJ2-1
D gene: .
V gene: TRBV4-2

CDR3 DNA: TGCGCCAGCAGCCAGAGATCGGCCAGCGGCCAGCCCCAGCATTTT
CDR3 protein: CASSQRSASGQPQHF
clone size: .
J gene: TRBJ1-5
D gene: .
V gene: TRBV4-1

CDR3 DNA: TGCAGCGTCGCGGAGCAGAACTACGAGCAGTACTTC
CDR3 protein: CSVAEQNYEQYF
clone size: .
J gene: TRBJ2-7
D gene: .
V gene: TRBV29-1

CDR3 DNA: TGTGCCAGCAGCGGCCTCAGGGGAATTAACTATGGCTACACCTTC
CDR3 protein: CASSGLRGINYGYTF
clone size: .
J gene: TRBJ1-2
D gene: .
V gene: TRBV9

CDR3 DNA: TGTGCCAGCGACAGGGATAGAGATGGGAAACTGTTTTTT
CDR3 protein: CASDRDRDGKLFF
clone size: .
J gene: TRBJ1-4
D gene: TRBD1
V gene: TRBV2

CDR3 DNA: TGTGCCAGCAGCTCATTCTCCTACGAGCAGTACTTC
CDR3 protein: CASSSFSYEQYF
clone size: .
J gene: TRBJ2-7
D gene: .
V gene: TRBV21-1

CDR3 DNA: TGTGCCAGCATAAGCCCGTCTAGCAATCAGCCCCAGCATTTT
CDR3 protein: CASISPSSNQPQHF
clone size: .
J gene: TRBJ1-5
D gene: .
V gene: TRBV28

CDR3 DNA: TGTGCCAGCAGTTCGACAGGGAACAATCAGCCCCAGCATTTT
CDR3 protein: CASSSTGNNQPQHF
clone size: .
J gene: TRBJ1-5
D gene: TRBD1
V gene: TRBV27

CDR3 DNA: TGTGCCAGCAGCTTCCATGAGGCGGGGGGGGAGACCCAGTACTTC
CDR3 protein: CASSFHEAGGETQYF
clone size: .
J gene: TRBJ2-5
D gene: TRBD2
V gene: TRBV3-1/TRBV3-2

CDR3 DNA: TGTGCCAGCAGCGTGCAGGGGGCGGACTTCCACGAGCAGTACTTC
CDR3 protein: CASSVQGADFHEQYF
clone size: .
J gene: TRBJ2-7
D gene: TRBD1
V gene: TRBV9

CDR3 DNA: TGTGCCAGCAGCCAAGTCTTGTTTAGGGGGCGCACAGATACGCAGTATTTT
CDR3 protein: CASSQVLFRGRTDTQYF
clone size: few
J gene: TRBJ2-3
D gene: TRBD1
V gene: TRBV14

CDR3 DNA: TGTGCCAGCGGGCGGACCGAAGGGACCATATATTTT
CDR3 protein: CASGRTEGTIYF
clone size: .
J gene: TRBJ1-3
D gene: .
V gene: TRBV6-5

CDR3 DNA: TGTGCCACCAGCAGAGACCCCCCGGGACAGGGTTACAATGAGCAGTTCTTC
CDR3 protein: CATSRDPPGQGYNEQFF
clone size: .
J gene: TRBJ2-1
D gene: TRBD1
V gene: TRBV15

CDR3 DNA: TGTGCCAGCAGCTTCATCGGTCGGCGGGATTCTTATTATACCGGGGAGCTGTTTTTT
CDR3 protein: CASSFIGRRDSYYTGELFF
clone size: .
J gene: TRBJ2-2
D gene: .
V gene: TRBV7-8

CDR3 DNA: TGTGCCAGCAGTTTGGGAGTATCCCAAAACATTCAGTACTTC
CDR3 protein: CASSLGVSQNIQYF
clone size: once
J gene: TRBJ2-4
D gene: .
V gene: TRBV27

CDR3 DNA: TGTGCCAGCAGCCCCGATGATCCTAGCGGGATAGGCGAGCAGTACTTC
CDR3 protein: CASSPDDPSGIGEQYF
clone size: .
J gene: TRBJ2-7
D gene: TRBD2
V gene: TRBV4-2

CDR3 DNA: TGTGCCAGCAGACATCAGGGGGAGACCCAGTACTTC
CDR3 protein: CASRHQGETQYF
clone size: .
J gene: TRBJ2-5
D gene: .
V gene: TRBV12-3/TRBV12-4

CDR3 DNA: TGTGCCATCAGTGAGTCGGGAGAAGAGACCCAGTACTTC
CDR3 protein: CAISESGEETQYF
clone size: .
J gene: TRBJ2-5
D gene: .
V gene: TRBV10-3

CDR3 DNA: TGTGCCAGCAGTGAACAGTCCTACGAGCAGTACTTC
CDR3 protein: CASSEQSYEQYF
clone size: .
J gene: TRBJ2-7
D gene: .
V gene: TRBV2

CDR3 DNA: TGTGCCAGCACCTCGGGGGGGTTCGGCTACACCTTC
CDR3 protein: CASTSGGFGYTF
clone size: .
J gene: TRBJ1-2
D gene: .
V gene: TRBV7-9

CDR3 DNA: TGTGCCAGCAGTTTTCCCCGGACAGCTAACTATGGCTACACCTTC
CDR3 protein: CASSFPRTANYGYTF
clone size: .
J gene: TRBJ1-2
D gene: .
V gene: TRBV28

CDR3 DNA: TGTGCCAGCAGCCAAGGTAGCGGGATGGCAGGTTGGAATGAGCAGTTCTTC
CDR3 protein: CASSQGSGMAGWNEQFF
clone size: .
J gene: TRBJ2-1
D gene: TRBD2
V gene: TRBV3-1/TRBV3-2

CDR3 DNA: TGCGCCAGCAGCTTGGGGACGACGAACACCGGGGAGCTGTTTTTT
CDR3 protein: CASSLGTTNTGELFF
clone size: .
J gene: TRBJ2-2
D gene: .
V gene: TRBV5-1

CDR3 DNA: TGTGCCAGCAGGACAGAACATAGCAATCAGCCCCAGCATTTT
CDR3 protein: CASRTEHSNQPQHF
clone size: .
J gene: TRBJ1-5
D gene: .
V gene: TRBV25-1

CDR3 DNA: TGTGCCAGCCGAAAAGAGACATCCAATGAGCAGTTCTTC
CDR3 protein: CASRKETSNEQFF
clone size: .
J gene: TRBJ2-1
D gene: .
V gene: TRBV6-5

CDR3 DNA: TGTGCCAGCAGAGAGACAGGGGGCAAAGAGACCCAGTACTTC
CDR3 protein: CASRETGGKETQYF
clone size: .
J gene: TRBJ2-5
D gene: TRBD1
V gene: TRBV6-5

CDR3 DNA: TGTGCCAGCAGCCGGGTAGCGGGAGGCCGCTACAATGAGCAGTTCTTC
CDR3 protein: CASSRVAGGRYNEQFF
clone size: once
J gene: TRBJ2-1
D gene: TRBD2
V gene: TRBV3-1/TRBV3-2

CDR3 DNA: TGCAGCGCTCACAGGGGGGGTAATCAAAAACTGTTTTTT
CDR3 protein: CSAHRGGNQKLFF
clone size: .
J gene: TRBJ1-4
D gene: TRBD1
V gene: TRBV29-1

CDR3 DNA: TGTGCCAGCAGTCTCATACATATGACAGGGGTTGCCAATCAGCCCCAGCATTTT
CDR3 protein: CASSLIHMTGVANQPQHF
clone size: .
J gene: TRBJ1-5
D gene: TRBD1
V gene: TRBV28

CDR3 DNA: TGCAGTGCTAGAAAACAAGATACGCAGTATTTT
CDR3 protein: CSARKQDTQYF
clone size: .
J gene: TRBJ2-3
D gene: .
V gene: TRBV20-1